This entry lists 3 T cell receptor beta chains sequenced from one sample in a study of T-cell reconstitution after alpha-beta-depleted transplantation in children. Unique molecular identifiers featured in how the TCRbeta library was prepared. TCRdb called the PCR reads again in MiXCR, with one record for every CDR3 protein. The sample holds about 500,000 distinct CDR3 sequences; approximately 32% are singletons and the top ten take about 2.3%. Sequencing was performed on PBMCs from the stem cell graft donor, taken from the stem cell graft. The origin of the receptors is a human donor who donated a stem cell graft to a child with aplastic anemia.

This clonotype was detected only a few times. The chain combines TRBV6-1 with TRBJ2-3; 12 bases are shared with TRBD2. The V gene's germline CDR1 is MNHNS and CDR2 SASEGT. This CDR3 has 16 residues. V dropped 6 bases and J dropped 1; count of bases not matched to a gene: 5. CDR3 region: CASSDPSGRGTDTQYF. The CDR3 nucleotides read TGTGCCAGCAGCGACCCTAGCGGGAGGGGCACAGATACGCAGTATTTT.

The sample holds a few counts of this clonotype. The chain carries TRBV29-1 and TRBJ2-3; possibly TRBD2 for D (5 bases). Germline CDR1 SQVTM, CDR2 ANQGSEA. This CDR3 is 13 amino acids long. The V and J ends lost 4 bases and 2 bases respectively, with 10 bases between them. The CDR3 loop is CSVAYRDTDTQYF. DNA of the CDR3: TGCAGCGTTGCGTACCGGGACACAGATACGCAGTATTTT.

DNA of the CDR3: TGTGCCAGCACCCTCGGCAGCGGACCCCAAGAGACCCAGTACTTC. This codes for CASTLGSGPQETQYF. The chain uses TRBV5-4 and TRBJ2-5; D is possibly TRBD2 (5 bases). The CDR3 consists of 15 residues. The V gene lost 6 bases and the J gene lost 1 base, with 16 bases spanning the gap. Germline CDR1 reads SGHNT; CDR2 reads YYREEE (reference sequence).